One sample yielded the 24 T cell receptor beta chains listed below, sequenced in a study of blood T cell repertoires in COVID-19. The data were produced by immunoSEQ multiplex PCR, yet TCRdb's version contains in-frame clones alone and is incomplete. The sample holds some 260,000 clones, about 93% seen once. The sample was PBMCs or T cells enriched from blood (not recorded which). All receptors come from a young woman who had recovered from COVID-19.

This chain uses TRBV24-1 with TRBJ2-5, with TRBD2 identical over 7 bases. This CDR3 region has 17 residues. Germline CDR1 is KGHDR and CDR2 is SFDVKD. With V trimmed by 0 bases and J by 1 base, 7 bases remained unmatched. The CDR3 loop reads CATSDLSGRGTQETQYF. The DNA of the CDR3 is TGTGCCACCAGTGATTTGTCTGGGCGGGGGACCCAAGAGACCCAGTACTTC.

The chain combines TRBV14 with TRBJ2-1, with 10 bases that match TRBD2. Germline V gene sequence: CDR1 SGHDN, CDR2 FVKESK. CDR3 size: 16 residues. V was clipped by 0 bases and J by 3 bases; unmatched bases: 2. The CDR3 DNA follows: TGTGCCAGCAGCCAAGAACGACTAGCGGGCTACAATGAGCAGTTCTTC. This sequence encodes CASSQERLAGYNEQFF.

The rearrangement links TRBV27 to TRBJ2-2, with D perhaps TRBD1 (5 bases). CDR3 length equals 13 residues. V dropped 5 bases and J dropped 4 bases, with 8 bases sitting between them. CDR1 and CDR2 (germline): MNHEY, SMNVEV (reference sequence). CDR3 sequence reads: CASSQGPTGELFF. The CDR3 nucleotides are TGTGCCAGCAGTCAGGGCCCCACCGGGGAGCTGTTTTTT.

This clone was counted once. The chain combines TRBV4-2 with TRBJ1-2; D ambiguous. CDR1 LGHNA and CDR2 YNFKEQ come from the germline V gene. The CDR3 extends over 12 amino acids. Trimming pared 1 base from V and 11 bases from J, leaving 11 bases between. CDR3 loop: CASSQVGEEYTF. The CDR3 DNA reads TGTGCCAGCAGCCAAGTCGGAGAAGAATACACCTTC.

This chain connects TRBV19 to TRBJ1-1; TRBD1 might be the D (5 bases). V was trimmed by 8 bases and J by 8 bases, leaving 15 bases between them. The germline CDR1 and CDR2 sequences are LNHDA and SQIVND (reference sequence). The CDR3 contains 12 residues. The CDR3 loop reads CASLREPSEAFF. CDR3 sequence (DNA): TGTGCCAGTCTCAGGGAACCTTCAGAAGCTTTCTTT.

This clone was detected many times. The chain has TRBV6-5 and TRBJ1-6, with D uncertain. Trimming shortened V by 5 bases and J by 5 bases, and 10 bases separated the two germline ends. Germline CDR1 MNHEY, CDR2 SVGAGI. The CDR3 loop spans 14 amino acids. CDR3: CASSRTGDNSPLHF. The CDR3 nucleotides read TGTGCCAGCAGTCGGACTGGAGATAATTCACCCCTCCACTTT.

The rearrangement uses TRBV27 and TRBJ2-3; 8 bases agree with TRBD1. The trim removed 3 bases at V and 3 bases at J, leaving 8 bases unmatched. The germline V gene encodes CDR1 MNHEY and CDR2 SMNVEV (reference sequence). CDR3 length equals 16 residues. CDR3 in amino acids: CASSFRTGLRTDTQYF. In DNA form, the CDR3 reads TGTGCCAGCAGTTTCAGGACAGGGCTGAGGACAGATACGCAGTATTTT.

The rearrangement links TRBV5-5 to TRBJ2-2, with 7 bases lining up with TRBD1. After removal of 4 bases from V and 2 bases from J, the junction contained 8 bases not matched to a gene. Germline V gives CDR1 SGHKS, CDR2 YYEKEE (reference sequence). CDR3 length equals 16 residues. The CDR3, as DNA: TGTGCCAGCAGCCCGGGGCGACAGGGTAACACCGGGGAGCTGTTTTTT. It codes for CASSPGRQGNTGELFF.

The DNA for the CDR3 is TGTGCCAGCAGCCTAAAAGCCGGGACAGGGATCTACAATGAGCAGTTCTTC. This codes for CASSLKAGTGIYNEQFF. The chain couples TRBV7-6 to TRBJ2-1, with 9 positions matching TRBD1. Germline V lookup: CDR1 SGHVS, CDR2 FNYEAQ. This CDR3 has 17 amino acids. V lost 5 bases, J lost 3 bases, and 11 bases stayed unmatched.

The chain links TRBV6-1 to TRBJ2-1, with D possibly matching TRBD2 (5 bases). V was clipped by 1 base and J by 8 bases, with 12 bases between them. The germline V gene encodes CDR1 MNHNS and CDR2 SASEGT. This CDR3 spans 14 amino acids. CDR3 bases: TGTGCCAGCAGTGAAGGAATAGCGTTGGATGAGCAGTTCTTC. This encodes CASSEGIALDEQFF.

The rearrangement joins TRBV11-3 to TRBJ1-3, with D uncertain. The CDR3 has 13 amino acids. V was trimmed by 5 bases and J by 6 bases, leaving 11 bases between them. CDR1 and CDR2 from the germline V gene are SGHNT and YENEEA. The chain's CDR3 is CASSPPGVNTIYF. The CDR3, as DNA: TGTGCCAGCAGCCCCCCCGGAGTAAACACCATATATTTT. Based on the CDR3 plus reference TRBV11-3 and TRBJ1-3, the full variable domain is EAGVVQSPRYKIIEKKQPVAFWCNPISGHNTLYWYLQNLGQGPELLIRYENEEAVDDSQLPKDRFSAERLKGVDSTLKIQPAELGDSAVYLCASSPPGVNTIYFGEGSWLTVV.

The chain employs TRBV3-1 (or the pseudogene TRBV3-2) and TRBJ2-3; tentatively, D is TRBD2 (6 bases). CDR1 and CDR2 from the germline V gene are LGHDT and YNNKEL (reference sequence). V shed 4 bases and J shed 4 bases, with 18 bases lying between them. This CDR3 spans 16 amino acids. The CDR3 is CASSRWDSQEADTQYF. As DNA, the CDR3 is TGTGCCAGCAGCCGCTGGGACTCTCAGGAGGCAGATACGCAGTATTTT.

The chain couples TRBV15 to TRBJ1-4; TRBD1 might be the D (5 bases). Trimming cost V 6 bases and J 6 bases, with 11 bases left between them. The CDR3 is 13 amino acids. Germline V gene lookup returns CDR1 LNHNV and CDR2 YYDKDF (reference sequence). The CDR3 bases are TGTGCCACCAGGGGCAGGGTTTATGAAAAACTGTTTTTT. This codes for CATRGRVYEKLFF.

This clone was observed a single time. This rearrangement joins TRBV23-1 to TRBJ1-2; TRBD1 aligns across 9 bases. TRBV23-1 is known as an ORF, though its function is uncertain. The CDR3 consists of 16 residues. V shed 0 bases and J 7 bases; nucleotides not matched to a gene: 9. CDR3 amino acids: CASSQSHRGLLCGYTF. The CDR3 region has the DNA TGCGCCAGCAGTCAATCTCACAGGGGGCTGTTGTGTGGCTACACCTTC.

The chain is built from TRBV6-2 or TRBV6-3 and TRBJ2-7, with TRBD2 matching 7 bases. Trimming at V came to 8 bases and at J to 4 bases, leaving 14 bases not matched to a gene. This CDR3 spans 15 amino acids. The germline gives CDR1 MNHEY, CDR2 SVGEGT. The CDR3 is CASRRASYSGYEQYF. The CDR3 DNA reads as TGTGCCAGCCGCCGGGCCAGTTATAGCGGGTACGAGCAGTACTTC.

This chain joins TRBV11-2 and TRBJ1-2; a possible D gene is TRBD1 (5 bases). The germline V gene encodes CDR1 SGHAT and CDR2 FQNNGV. There are 16 residues in the CDR3. V was pared by 6 bases and J by 0 bases, with 17 bases between. The CDR3 sequence is CASSFHSGGTNYGYTF. DNA of the CDR3: TGTGCCAGCAGTTTCCACAGCGGGGGGACTAACTATGGCTACACCTTC.

The gene calls are TRBV15 and TRBJ2-2; 10 bases are a match to TRBD2. V lost 4 bases to trimming and J lost 0 bases; unmatched junction nucleotides: 5. The CDR3 length is 17 residues. Looked up from germline, CDR1 is LNHNV and CDR2 is YYDKDF (reference sequence). The CDR3 sequence: CATSKSTSGPNTGELFF. The CDR3 nucleotides read TGTGCCACCAGCAAGTCGACTAGCGGGCCGAACACCGGGGAGCTGTTTTTT.

The rearrangement joins TRBV3-1 (or the pseudogene TRBV3-2) to TRBJ2-3, with TRBD2 matching over 8 bases. Germline CDR1 reads LGHDT; CDR2 reads YNNKEL (reference sequence). The CDR3 runs to 17 residues. Unmatched junction bases numbered 10, after V lost 1 base and J lost 4 bases. The CDR3 loop is CASSQARWSGSPDTQYF. Written as DNA, the CDR3 is TGTGCCAGCAGCCAAGCCCGTTGGAGCGGGAGTCCAGATACGCAGTATTTT.

CDR3 amino acids: CASSSTADTEAFF. The CDR3 nucleotides read TGTGCCAGCAGCTCAACAGCCGACACTGAAGCTTTCTTT. The chain couples TRBV11-1 to TRBJ1-1; D unclear. The CDR3 consists of 13 residues. Trimming left V 4 bases short and J 3 bases short, with 9 bases between. Germline lookup yields CDR1 SGHAT and CDR2 FQDESV (reference sequence).

The gene calls are TRBV19 and TRBJ2-7; 14 nucleotides match TRBD2. There are 15 residues in the CDR3. With V trimmed by 4 bases and J by 5 bases, 4 bases remained unmatched. The germline CDR1 and CDR2 sequences are LNHDA and SQIVND (reference sequence). CDR3 region: CASSRLAGGPHEQYF. CDR3 DNA sequence: TGTGCCAGTAGTAGACTAGCGGGGGGGCCCCACGAGCAGTACTTC. The entire variable domain, with the rest obtained from reference TRBV19 and TRBJ2-7, is as follows: DGGITQSPKYLFRKEGQNVTLSCEQNLNHDAMYWYRQDPGQGLRLIYYSQIVNDFQKGDIAEGYSVSREKKESFPLTVTSAQKNPTAFYLCASSRLAGGPHEQYFGPGTRLTVT.

The chain couples TRBV4-2 to TRBJ2-3; TRBD2 matches at 8 bases. Trimming removed 1 base from V and 2 bases from J; junction bases left unmatched: 8. The CDR3 covers 17 residues. Germline V lookup: CDR1 LGHNA, CDR2 YNFKEQ. CDR3: CASSQVRGGINTDTQYF. The CDR3 nucleotides read TGTGCCAGCAGCCAAGTCCGGGGGGGGATAAACACAGATACGCAGTATTTT.

The chain combines TRBV19 with TRBJ2-1, with a weak D call TRBD2 (5 bases). The CDR3 has 15 amino acids. CDR1 is LNHDA and CDR2 is SQIVND in the germline V gene (reference sequence). The V gene lost 8 bases and the J gene lost 0 bases, with 14 bases spanning the gap. The CDR3 region has the DNA TGTGCCAGTTACCTAGCCCTGAGCTCCTACAATGAGCAGTTCTTC. Translation gives CASYLALSSYNEQFF.

This rearrangement joins TRBV18 to TRBJ1-1; possibly TRBD1 for D (5 bases). The CDR3 covers 13 residues. The V gene lost 10 bases and the J gene lost 0 bases, with 12 bases spanning the gap. Germline V gene lookup returns CDR1 KGHSH and CDR2 LQKENI. The CDR3, as DNA: TGTGCCACCCGCGGGGCTATGAACACTGAAGCTTTCTTT. It translates to CATRGAMNTEAFF.

In regard to this clone: Other DNA variants within this sample encode the same CDR3. The chain combines TRBV5-1 with TRBJ2-7; D gene ambiguous. Trimming took 0 bases from V and 5 from J, leaving 3 bases between them. There are 11 residues in the CDR3. Germline loops: CDR1 SGHRS, CDR2 YFSETQ. The CDR3 is CASSLANEQYF. DNA for the CDR3: TGCGCCAGCAGCTTGGCTAACGAGCAGTACTTC.